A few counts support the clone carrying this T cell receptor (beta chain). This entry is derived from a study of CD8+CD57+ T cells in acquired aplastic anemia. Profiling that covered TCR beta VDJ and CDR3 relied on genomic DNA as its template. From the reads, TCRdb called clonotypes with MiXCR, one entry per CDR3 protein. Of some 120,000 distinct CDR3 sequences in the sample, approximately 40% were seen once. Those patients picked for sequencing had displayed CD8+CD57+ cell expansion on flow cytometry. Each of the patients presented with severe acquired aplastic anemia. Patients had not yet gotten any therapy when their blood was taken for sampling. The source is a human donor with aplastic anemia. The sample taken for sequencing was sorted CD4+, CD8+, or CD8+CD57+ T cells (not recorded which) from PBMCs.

The CDR3 DNA reads as TGTGCCAGCAGCTTAGGGTTTACTAGCGGGGGTCTTTACAATGAGCAGTTCTTC. It specifies CASSLGFTSGGLYNEQFF. The rearrangement links TRBV11-2 to TRBJ2-1; 11 nucleotides align to TRBD2. The CDR3 loop spans 18 amino acids. Germline CDR1 is SGHAT and CDR2 is FQNNGV. Germline trimming cut 1 base from V and 4 bases from J; bases unmatched to any gene: 9. Full variable domain (remainder filled in from reference TRBV11-2 and TRBJ2-1): EAGVAQSPRYKIIEKRQSVAFWCNPISGHATLYWYQQILGQGPKLLIQFQNNGVVDDSQLPKDRFSAERLKGVDSTLKIQPAKLEDSAVYLCASSLGFTSGGLYNEQFFGPGTRLTVL.